The present TCR beta chain was sequenced within a study of Graves' ophthalmopathy and Graves' hyperthyroidism. Findings of the study overall: In predicting ophthalmopathy progression, the model reached 70.59% sensitivity and 72% to 80% specificity.

This clonotype occurred many times. Its specificity is unknown. The CDR3 sequence is 14 residues long. The germline gives CDR1 SGHRS, CDR2 YFSETQ. The germline V and J ends were trimmed by 5 bases and 2 bases, with 13 bases remaining between them. RNA transcripts served as template for amplifying TCR beta CDR3 sequences. The authors performed first-round RT-PCR with HTBI primers and then a second-round multiplex PCR. TCRdb called the multiplex PCR reads again in MiXCR, with one record for every CDR3 protein. The top ten hold approximately 7.7% of the sample, which has hundreds of thousands of distinct CDR3 sequences, about 24% seen once.

What was sequenced was peripheral blood. The receptor was isolated from a woman under 30 with stable Graves' hyperthyroidism. Some clones in this sample may be carry-over from other donors' samples. V is TRBV5-1 and J is TRBJ1-2; possibly TRBD1 for D (5 bases). Here the CDR3 reads CASRTGTGNYGYTF. The CDR3 DNA sequence: TGCGCCAGCAGGACCGGGACGGGGAACTATGGCTACACCTTC.